The 17 T cell receptor beta chains below were found in one sample sequenced in a study of blood T cell repertoires in COVID-19. Method: immunoSEQ multiplex PCR; TCRdb's copy keeps in-frame clones and lacks some. The sample gives over 300,000 clones, around 89% of which show up once; 6.5% is in the top ten. Sequencing was carried out using peripheral blood. These receptors came from a man in his late teens or twenties with active or convalescent COVID-19.

The V and J genes are TRBV27 and TRBJ2-1; 12 nucleotides align to TRBD2. The length of the CDR3 is 19 residues. Germline CDR1 is MNHEY and CDR2 is SMNVEV (reference sequence). V lost 2 bases, J lost 0 bases, and 8 bases stayed unmatched. The CDR3 nucleotides read TGTGCCAGCAGTTTACCCTCACTAGCGGGGGGCTTCTCCTACAATGAGCAGTTCTTC. Amino acids: CASSLPSLAGGFSYNEQFF.

V and J are TRBV6-5 and TRBJ2-1; D might be TRBD2 (5 bases). Trimming cost V 2 bases and J 6 bases, with 11 bases left between them. Germline lookup yields CDR1 MNHEY and CDR2 SVGAGI. The CDR3 is made up of 14 amino acids. For the CDR3, the DNA is TGTGCCAGCAGTTACGCACTCGGGGTCAATGAGCAGTTCTTC. Amino acids: CASSYALGVNEQFF.

This clone was counted once. V and J are TRBV21-1 and TRBJ1-1. TRBV21-1 is recorded as a pseudogene. The CDR3 contains 14 residues. The CDR3 DNA reads TGTGCCAGCACCACAGGCGGGGGAAACACTGAAGCTTTCTTT. This translates into CASTTGGGNTEAFF.

V is TRBV29-1 and J is TRBJ2-2; a possible D gene is TRBD1 (5 bases). This CDR3 spans 13 amino acids. From germline, CDR1 is SQVTM and CDR2 ANQGSEA. V was shortened by 1 base and J by 3 bases, with 6 bases between the two germline ends. The CDR3 DNA is TGCAGCGTTGAAGGACAGTACACCGGGGAGCTGTTTTTT. It is translated as CSVEGQYTGELFF.

The CDR3 is CASSQGGRGNTEAFF. The CDR3, as DNA: TGCGCCAGCAGCCAAGGGGGTAGGGGGAACACTGAAGCTTTCTTT. The rearrangement joins TRBV4-3 to TRBJ1-1; a weak D match, TRBD1 (5 bases). The CDR3 length is 15 residues. CDR1 is LGHNA, CDR2 YSLEER, per germline. V gave up 1 base and J gave up 1 base, with 10 bases separating them.

The chain is built from TRBV11-3 and TRBJ2-1, with unresolved D. The CDR3 covers 12 residues. V was trimmed by 3 bases and J by 5 bases, leaving 5 bases between them. Germline assignment: CDR1 SGHNT and CDR2 YENEEA. CDR3 sequence reads: CASSFVDNEQFF. The CDR3 nucleotides are TGTGCCAGCAGCTTCGTAGACAATGAGCAGTTCTTC.

This clone was observed once. The chain recombines TRBV23-1 with TRBJ1-6; D is undetermined. TRBV23-1 is an ORF for which the function is uncertain. This CDR3 comprises 14 residues. The V end was cut by 7 bases, the J end by 0 bases, with 7 bases between. The DNA of the CDR3 is TGCGCCAGCAAAAAGAGCTCCTATAATTCACCCCTCCACTTT. It translates to CASKKSSYNSPLHF.

The chain has TRBV27 and TRBJ2-7, with D tentatively TRBD2 (5 bases). Germline assignment: CDR1 MNHEY and CDR2 SMNVEV (reference sequence). There are 13 residues in the CDR3. The V gene lost 6 bases and the J gene lost 3 bases, with 12 bases spanning the gap. The CDR3 here is CASSPGLYYEQYF. The DNA of the CDR3 is TGTGCCAGCAGCCCGGGATTATACTACGAGCAGTACTTC.

This clone was seen once. This chain links TRBV11-2 with TRBJ2-1, with D tentatively TRBD2 (6 bases). CDR1 and CDR2 (germline): SGHAT, FQNNGV. The CDR3 totals 15 residues. V gave up 0 bases and J gave up 5 bases, with 11 bases separating them. This CDR3 is CASSLDMEGHNEQFF. The DNA of the CDR3 is TGTGCCAGCAGCTTAGATATGGAGGGTCACAATGAGCAGTTCTTC. Looking up the rest from reference TRBV11-2 and TRBJ2-1 gives the full variable domain: EAGVAQSPRYKIIEKRQSVAFWCNPISGHATLYWYQQILGQGPKLLIQFQNNGVVDDSQLPKDRFSAERLKGVDSTLKIQPAKLEDSAVYLCASSLDMEGHNEQFFGPGTRLTVL.

The rearrangement links TRBV5-6 to TRBJ2-1; 10 positions match TRBD1. V shed 0 bases and J 6 bases; nucleotides not matched to a gene: 3. The CDR3 loop spans 15 amino acids. Germline V gene lookup returns CDR1 SGHDT and CDR2 YYEEEE. CDR3 in amino acids: CASSLGGTGANEQFF. Written as DNA, the CDR3 is TGTGCCAGCAGCTTGGGGGGGACAGGGGCCAATGAGCAGTTCTTC.

V and J are TRBV24-1 and TRBJ1-5; a weak D match, TRBD1 (6 bases). The CDR3 loop spans 13 amino acids. The V end was cut by 6 bases, the J end by 7 bases, with 12 bases between. Per germline, CDR1 KGHDR and CDR2 SFDVKD. In DNA form, the CDR3 reads TGTGCCACCAGTACAGGGAAGGGGCAGCCCCAGCATTTT. Its translation is CATSTGKGQPQHF.

V usage is TRBV29-1 and J usage is TRBJ1-1; the D gene is possibly TRBD1 (6 bases). The CDR3 loop spans 13 amino acids. Germline CDR1 and CDR2: SQVTM and ANQGSEA. V lost 4 bases and J lost 0, with 9 bases in between. CDR3 amino acids: CSVATGMNTEAFF. The DNA of the CDR3 is TGCAGCGTTGCCACAGGGATGAACACTGAAGCTTTCTTT.

This clone appeared once. The chain has TRBV29-1 and TRBJ1-2; TRBD1 aligns across 9 bases. The length of the CDR3 is 14 residues. J was trimmed by 8 bases and V by 3 bases; bases with no gene match: 10. CDR1 is SQVTM, CDR2 ANQGSEA, per germline. CDR3 sequence (DNA): TGCAGCGTTGACAGACTTGGACAGGGGCAGGGCTACACCTTC. It is translated as CSVDRLGQGQGYTF.

CDR3 coding DNA: TGTGCCAGTAGCCGAATGGGGACTAGCGGGCGCAATGAGCAGTTCTTC. Translation: CASSRMGTSGRNEQFF. The J gene is TRBJ2-1, the V gene TRBV19, with TRBD2 identical over 12 bases. V was pared by 6 bases and J by 6 bases, with 9 bases of the junction left unmatched. Germline CDR1 reads LNHDA; CDR2 reads SQIVND (reference sequence). This CDR3 has 16 residues.

This clone was found once. The chain joins TRBV10-2 to TRBJ1-4; D might be TRBD1 (5 bases). V gave up 0 bases and J gave up 13 bases, with 15 bases separating them. CDR1 WSHSY and CDR2 SAAADI come from the germline V gene. CDR3 length equals 14 residues. CDR3 region: CASSESRTLGGLFF. CDR3 sequence (DNA): TGCGCCAGCAGTGAGTCGAGAACCCTCGGGGGACTGTTTTTT.

CDR3 sequence (DNA): TGTGCCAGCAGCTTACCGATCGTGGACAGGGGGAAGGATGGCTACACCTTC. Translated, it gives CASSLPIVDRGKDGYTF. This chain uses TRBV7-9 with TRBJ1-2; 10 bases line up with TRBD1. The junction had 12 bases not matched to a gene; V was cut back by 2 bases and J by 6 bases. The CDR3 is made up of 17 amino acids. CDR1 SEHNR and CDR2 FQNEAQ come from the germline V gene (reference sequence).

This chain uses TRBV27 with TRBJ2-7, with 8 bases fitting TRBD1. Germline CDR1 reads MNHEY; CDR2 reads SMNVEV (reference sequence). V lost 1 base and J lost 2; bases outside the gene matches: 4. The CDR3 is made up of 15 amino acids. The CDR3 DNA reads TGTGCCAGCAGTTTATACACAGGGGGTGCCTACGAGCAGTACTTC. It yields the protein CASSLYTGGAYEQYF.